This TCR beta chain was identified in a study of beta chain features in type 1 diabetes. Study conclusions and caveats: TCRB CDR3 length was moderately but significantly reduced in all four CD4+ subsets of Type 1 diabetes patients.

Trimming at V came to 5 bases and at J to 2 bases, leaving 2 bases not matched to a gene. Germline V gene lookup returns CDR1 SGHTA and CDR2 FQGTGA. The CDR3 consists of 13 residues. CD4+ naive, central memory, regulatory and stem cell-like memory cells were sorted via CD45RO/CCR7/CD25/CD127/CD95/CD27. The isolated RNA, all of it, was reverse transcribed, so expressed TCRB transcripts were what got sequenced. Here immunoSEQ multiplex PCR was the method, and the copy in TCRdb shows in-frame clones only, minus some. Here the sample spans under 350,000 clones, around 25% being singletons. In the case of this clone: Its specificity is not known.

Sequences were obtained from naive CD4+ T cells from blood. The sequence came from a woman aged 25-40 years with type 1 diabetes. V usage is TRBV7-3 and J usage is TRBJ1-1; 7 bases are shared with TRBD1. The CDR3, as DNA: TGTGCCAGCAGCGGGACAGAAAACACTGAAGCTTTCTTT. Translated, it gives CASSGTENTEAFF.